This entry describes one TCR beta chain. Its antigen is still unknown. The record has no base qualities; no much larger clone is one base away. The method was the immunoSEQ multiplex PCR assay. The table comes from immuneACCESS by way of TCRdb, which keeps in-frame sequences with V and J called. Part of the clones is missing from these tables; in studies checked, under half for an unresolved V gene and the rest for unknown reasons. The sample data list several thousand clones, and over 80% of these were observed just once. Clones ranked in the top ten supply roughly 5.2% of the sample. The CDR3 contains 16 residues, cysteine and phenylalanine counted. Kept here is only the CDR3 DNA, which spans 48 bases and is read in frame from base 1. Taken from the germline V gene, the CDR1 and CDR2 loops are KGHSY and FQNENV. The junction shows trimming of 5 bases on V and 0 bases on J, and the gene matches do not reach 3 bases of it.

This entry belongs to a study of T cell changes during pregnancy in multiple sclerosis (dated by TCRdb to the late 2010s). Background for the entire study: The study examined how the T cell repertoire changed over the course of pregnancy in women with multiple sclerosis.

The chain is encoded by TRBV16 joined to TRBJ2-6, with TRBD2 matching 8 junction bases. The sequencing used CD8+ T cells from peripheral blood mononuclear cells, collected in the first trimester of pregnancy. The receptor was isolated from a female donor in good health, enrolled as a control in a pregnancy study. CDR3 region: CASSSSGSSGANVLTF. The DNA sequence is TGTGCCAGCAGCTCTAGCGGGTCCTCTGGGGCCAACGTCCTGACTTTC.